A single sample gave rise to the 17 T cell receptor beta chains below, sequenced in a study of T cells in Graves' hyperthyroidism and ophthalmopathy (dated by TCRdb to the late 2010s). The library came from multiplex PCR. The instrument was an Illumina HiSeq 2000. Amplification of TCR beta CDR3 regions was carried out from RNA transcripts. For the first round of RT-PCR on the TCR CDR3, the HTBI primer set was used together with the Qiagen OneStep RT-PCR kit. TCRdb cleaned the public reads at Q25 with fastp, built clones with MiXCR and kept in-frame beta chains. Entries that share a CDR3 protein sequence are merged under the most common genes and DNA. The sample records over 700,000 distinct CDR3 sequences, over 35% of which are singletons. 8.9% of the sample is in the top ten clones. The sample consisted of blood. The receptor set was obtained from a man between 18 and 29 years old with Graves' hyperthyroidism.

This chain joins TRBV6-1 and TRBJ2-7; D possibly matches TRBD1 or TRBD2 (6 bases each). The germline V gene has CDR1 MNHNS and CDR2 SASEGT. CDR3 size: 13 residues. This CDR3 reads CATAGQSSYEQYF. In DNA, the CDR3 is TGTGCGACGGCGGGACAATCCTCCTACGAGCAGTACTTC.

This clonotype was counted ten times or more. In nucleotides, the CDR3 is TGTGCCAGCAGCTCTGCAGGTGGGAGGGCCCACGAGCAGTACTTC. Its translation is CASSSAGGRAHEQYF. The chain combines TRBV7-9 with TRBJ2-7, with 7 bases aligning to TRBD2. CDR3 size: 15 residues. With V trimmed by 4 bases and J by 5 bases, 11 bases remained unmatched. Germline CDR1 reads SEHNR; CDR2 reads FQNEAQ (reference sequence).

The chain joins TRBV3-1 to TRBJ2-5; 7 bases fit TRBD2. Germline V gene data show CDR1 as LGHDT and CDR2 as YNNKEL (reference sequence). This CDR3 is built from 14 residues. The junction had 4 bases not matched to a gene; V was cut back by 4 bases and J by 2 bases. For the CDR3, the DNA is TGTGCCAGCAGCCGTGCTAGCGGTCAAGAGACCCAGTACTTC. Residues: CASSRASGQETQYF.

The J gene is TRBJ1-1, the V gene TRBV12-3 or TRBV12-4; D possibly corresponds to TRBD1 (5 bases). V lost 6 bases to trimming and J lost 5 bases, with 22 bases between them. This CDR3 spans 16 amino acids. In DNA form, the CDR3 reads TGTGCCAGCAGCTTACAGGTCCTTTTAAGGAAAACTGAAGCTTTCTTT. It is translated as CASSLQVLLRKTEAFF.

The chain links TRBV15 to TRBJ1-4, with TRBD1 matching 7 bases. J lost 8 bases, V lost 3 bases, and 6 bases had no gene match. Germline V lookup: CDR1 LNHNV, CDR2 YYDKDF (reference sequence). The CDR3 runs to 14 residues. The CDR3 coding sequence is TGTGCCACCAGCAGCTCCAGGGGGGCGGAAAAACTGTTTTTT. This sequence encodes CATSSSRGAEKLFF.

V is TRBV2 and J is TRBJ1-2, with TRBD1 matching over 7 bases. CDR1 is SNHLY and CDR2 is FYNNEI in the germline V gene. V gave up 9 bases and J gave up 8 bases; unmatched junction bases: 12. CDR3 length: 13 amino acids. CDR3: CARTRQGNLGYTF. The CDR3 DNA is TGTGCCAGGACTCGACAGGGTAATCTGGGCTACACCTTC.

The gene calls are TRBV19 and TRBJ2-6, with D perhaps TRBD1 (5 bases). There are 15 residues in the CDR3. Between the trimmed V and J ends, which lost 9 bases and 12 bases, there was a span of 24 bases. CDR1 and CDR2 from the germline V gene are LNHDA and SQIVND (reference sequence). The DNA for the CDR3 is TGTGCCAGCTCACCTCGACAGTCTTGGCCGGTCGTCCTGACTTTC. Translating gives CASSPRQSWPVVLTF. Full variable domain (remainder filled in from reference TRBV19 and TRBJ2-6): DGGITQSPKYLFRKEGQNVTLSCEQNLNHDAMYWYRQDPGQGLRLIYYSQIVNDFQKGDIAEGYSVSREKKESFPLTVTSAQKNPTAFYLCASSPRQSWPVVLTFGAGSRLTVL.

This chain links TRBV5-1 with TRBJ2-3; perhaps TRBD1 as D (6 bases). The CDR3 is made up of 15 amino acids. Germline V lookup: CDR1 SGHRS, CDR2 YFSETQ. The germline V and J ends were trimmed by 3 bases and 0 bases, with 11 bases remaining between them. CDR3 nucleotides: TGCGCCAGCAGCTCTCCGGACAGTAGCACAGATACGCAGTATTTT. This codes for CASSSPDSSTDTQYF.

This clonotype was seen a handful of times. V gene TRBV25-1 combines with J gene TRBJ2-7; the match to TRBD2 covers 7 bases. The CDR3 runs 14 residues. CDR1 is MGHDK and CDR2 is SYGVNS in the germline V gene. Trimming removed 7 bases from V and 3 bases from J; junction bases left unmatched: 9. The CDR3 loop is CASTHSRGSYEQYF. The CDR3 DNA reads TGTGCCAGCACCCACTCCCGCGGGAGCTACGAGCAGTACTTC.

CDR3 region: CASSQPGPDQPQHF. The CDR3 DNA reads as TGTGCCAGCAGTCAGCCGGGGCCCGATCAGCCCCAGCATTTT. The chain is built from TRBV19 and TRBJ1-5, with D perhaps TRBD1 (5 bases). Deletions cut 9 bases from V and 5 bases from J, with 17 bases between. There are 14 residues in the CDR3. Per the germline V gene, CDR1 is LNHDA and CDR2 is SQIVND (reference sequence).

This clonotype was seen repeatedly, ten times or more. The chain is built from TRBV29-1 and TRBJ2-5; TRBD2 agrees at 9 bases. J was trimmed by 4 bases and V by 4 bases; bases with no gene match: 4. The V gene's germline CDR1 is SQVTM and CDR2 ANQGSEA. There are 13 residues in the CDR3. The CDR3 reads CSVAAGGVETQYF. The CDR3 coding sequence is TGCAGCGTTGCCGCGGGGGGGGTAGAGACCCAGTACTTC.

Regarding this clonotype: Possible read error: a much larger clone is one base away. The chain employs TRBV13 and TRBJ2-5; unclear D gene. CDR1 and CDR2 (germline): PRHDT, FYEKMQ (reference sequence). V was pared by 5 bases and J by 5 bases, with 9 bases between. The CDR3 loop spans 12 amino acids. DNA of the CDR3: TGTGCCAGCAGCCACCCCTGGGAGACCCAGTACTTC. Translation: CASSHPWETQYF. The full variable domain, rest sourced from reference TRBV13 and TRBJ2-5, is AAGVIQSPRHLIKEKRETATLKCYPIPRHDTVYWYQQGPGQDPQFLISFYEKMQSDKGSIPDRFSAQQFSDYHSELNMSSLELGDSALYFCASSHPWETQYFGPGTRLLVL.

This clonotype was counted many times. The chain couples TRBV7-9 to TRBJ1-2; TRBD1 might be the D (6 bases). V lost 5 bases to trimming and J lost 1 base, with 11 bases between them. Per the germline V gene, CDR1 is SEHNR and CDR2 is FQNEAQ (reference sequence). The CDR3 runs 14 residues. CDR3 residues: CASSLGGGNYGYTF. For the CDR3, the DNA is TGTGCCAGCAGCCTAGGGGGTGGTAACTATGGCTACACCTTC.

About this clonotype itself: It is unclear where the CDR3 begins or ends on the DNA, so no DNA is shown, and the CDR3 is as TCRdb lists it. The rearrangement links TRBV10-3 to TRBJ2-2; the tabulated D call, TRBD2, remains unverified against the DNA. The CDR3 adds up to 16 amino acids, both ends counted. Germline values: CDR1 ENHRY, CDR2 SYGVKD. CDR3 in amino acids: CAIKSDQAGYPGSCFF.

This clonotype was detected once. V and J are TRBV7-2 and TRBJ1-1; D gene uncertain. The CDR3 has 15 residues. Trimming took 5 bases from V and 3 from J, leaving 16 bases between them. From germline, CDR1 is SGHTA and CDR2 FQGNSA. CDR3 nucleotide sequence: TGTGCCAGCAGCCAAGTCGCGGGCGAGGACACTGAAGCTTTCTTT. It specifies CASSQVAGEDTEAFF.

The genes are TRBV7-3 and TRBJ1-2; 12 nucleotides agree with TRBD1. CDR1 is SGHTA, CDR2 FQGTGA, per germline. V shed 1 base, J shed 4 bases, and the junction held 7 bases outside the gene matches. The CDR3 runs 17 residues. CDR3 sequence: CASSLREGQGAGYGYTF. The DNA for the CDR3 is TGTGCCAGCAGCTTAAGAGAGGGACAGGGGGCTGGCTATGGCTACACCTTC. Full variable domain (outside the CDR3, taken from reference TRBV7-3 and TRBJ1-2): GAGVSQTPSNKVTEKGKYVELRCDPISGHTALYWYRQSLGQGPEFLIYFQGTGAADDSGLPNDRFFAVRPEGSVSTLKIQRTERGDSAVYLCASSLREGQGAGYGYTFGSGTRLTVV.

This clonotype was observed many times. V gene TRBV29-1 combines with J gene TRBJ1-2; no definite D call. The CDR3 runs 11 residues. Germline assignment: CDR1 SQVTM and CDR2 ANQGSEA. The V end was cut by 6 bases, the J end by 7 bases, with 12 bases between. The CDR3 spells CSVPLGGGYTF. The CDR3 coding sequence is TGCAGCGTGCCTTTGGGAGGTGGCTACACCTTC.